Following are 25 T cell receptor beta chains from one sample sequenced in a study of early T cells in non-severe SARS-CoV-2 infection (dated by TCRdb to the early 2020s). Receptor libraries were prepared by 5' RACE. The run used a NextSeq 500. TCRdb cleaned the public reads at Q25 with fastp, built clones with MiXCR and kept in-frame beta chains. When rows share a CDR3 protein, they turn into one entry using the most common DNA and genes. This sample gives fewer than 85,000 distinct CDR3 sequences in total; about 13% of them show up just once. Together, the top ten hold around 6% of the sample. The material sequenced was whole blood. Receptors originate from an adult who was a healthcare worker with PCR-confirmed SARS-CoV-2 infection or an uninfected control (not recorded which).

V and J are TRBV9 and TRBJ1-1, with a possible D match to TRBD1 (5 bases). CDR1 is SGDLS, CDR2 YYNGEE, per germline. The CDR3 totals 14 residues. V was pared by 0 bases and J by 1 base, with 7 bases between. In DNA form, the CDR3 reads TGTGCCAGCAGCGTAGCAGGGAAGAACACTGAAGCTTTCTTT. It specifies CASSVAGKNTEAFF.

This CDR3 is CASSFGGPRGEQYF. DNA for the CDR3: TGTGCCAGCAGTTTCGGCGGGCCGAGGGGCGAGCAGTACTTC. The chain couples TRBV28 to TRBJ2-7, with D possibly being TRBD1 or TRBD2 (5 bases each). The V gene's germline CDR1 is MDHEN and CDR2 SYDVKM. V was clipped by 3 bases and J by 6 bases, with 15 bases between them. This CDR3 contains 14 residues. Complete variable domain (other parts from reference TRBV28 and TRBJ2-7): DVKVTQSSRYLVKRTGEKVFLECVQDMDHENMFWYRQDPGLGLRLIYFSYDVKMKEKGDIPEGYSVSREKKERFSLILESASTNQTSMYLCASSFGGPRGEQYFGPGTRLTVT.

The rearrangement links TRBV27 to TRBJ2-7, with 9 bases fitting TRBD1. The trim removed 3 bases at V and 5 bases at J, leaving 11 bases unmatched. The length of the CDR3 is 16 residues. Per the germline V gene, CDR1 is MNHEY and CDR2 is SMNVEV (reference sequence). CDR3 nucleotides: TGTGCCAGCAGTTTCTCCCCCGGGACAGGGCTCCACGAGCAGTACTTC. It codes for CASSFSPGTGLHEQYF.

Ten or more counts support this clonotype. J is TRBJ2-5 and V is TRBV29-1; 8 bases align to TRBD1. The trim removed 2 bases at V and 2 bases at J, leaving 7 bases unmatched. Germline CDR1 reads SQVTM; CDR2 reads ANQGSEA. This CDR3 is 15 amino acids long. CDR3 amino acids: CSVEPMTGEQETQYF. In nucleotides, the CDR3 is TGCAGCGTTGAACCCATGACAGGGGAGCAAGAGACCCAGTACTTC.

The genes are TRBV5-4 and TRBJ1-6; D possibly corresponds to TRBD1 (5 bases). Germline CDR1 is SGHNT and CDR2 is YYREEE (reference sequence). Trimming shortened V by 0 bases and J by 10 bases, and 11 bases separated the two germline ends. The CDR3 totals 14 residues. The CDR3 sequence: CASSLERGGSPLHF. The CDR3 coding sequence is TGTGCCAGCAGCTTGGAAAGGGGAGGGTCACCCCTCCACTTT.

This clonotype appeared a few times. The chain combines TRBV28 with TRBJ1-1; no clear D. Trimming removed 4 bases at V and 4 bases at J, with 7 bases between. The CDR3 loop spans 12 amino acids. Germline V gives CDR1 MDHEN, CDR2 SYDVKM. As DNA, the CDR3 is TGTGCCAGCAGTTGGGGTAGCACTGAAGCTTTCTTT. It translates to CASSWGSTEAFF. The complete variable domain, with remaining parts taken from reference TRBV28 and TRBJ1-1, reads DVKVTQSSRYLVKRTGEKVFLECVQDMDHENMFWYRQDPGLGLRLIYFSYDVKMKEKGDIPEGYSVSREKKERFSLILESASTNQTSMYLCASSWGSTEAFFGQGTRLTVV.

This clonotype was seen many times. This sequence joins TRBV5-1 and TRBJ1-2; D is uncertain. The V end lost 0 bases, the J end lost 4 bases, and 10 bases lay between the germline ends. The CDR3 consists of 14 residues. Looked up from germline, CDR1 is SGHRS and CDR2 is YFSETQ. The CDR3: CASSLAGDSYGYTF. The CDR3 DNA follows: TGCGCCAGCAGCTTGGCCGGGGATTCCTATGGCTACACCTTC.

The sample holds a few counts of this clonotype. The chain employs TRBV7-6 and TRBJ1-1; 7 nucleotides match TRBD1. V trimming: 4 bases; J trimming: 1 base; junction bases outside the gene matches: 6. CDR1 is SGHVS and CDR2 is FNYEAQ in the germline V gene. This CDR3 comprises 15 residues. CDR3 DNA: TGTGCCAGCAGCTACTCCCACAGGGGGAACACTGAAGCTTTCTTT. This sequence encodes CASSYSHRGNTEAFF.

This clonotype was found a few times. This sequence joins TRBV3-1 and TRBJ1-6; no definite D call. The CDR3 consists of 16 residues. Germline V lookup: CDR1 LGHDT, CDR2 YNNKEL (reference sequence). With 1 base removed from V and 10 bases from J, the gap between germline ends came to 17 bases. The DNA for the CDR3 is TGTGCCAGCAGCCAAGGTCTATTGGCCGCCGCGTCACCCCTCCACTTT. This gives the protein CASSQGLLAAASPLHF.

Only a few counts were recorded for this clonotype. The V gene is TRBV13, the J gene TRBJ1-2; TRBD1 is a possible D gene (5 bases). This CDR3 spans 17 amino acids. CDR1 is PRHDT, CDR2 FYEKMQ, per germline (reference sequence). The V end lost 5 bases, the J end lost 2 bases, and 21 bases lay between the germline ends. CDR3 region: CASSKAIRTGPNYGYTF. The CDR3 DNA sequence: TGTGCCAGCAGCAAAGCCATCAGGACGGGACCCAACTATGGCTACACCTTC.

This clonotype was picked up many times. V is TRBV28 and J is TRBJ2-7; D is ambiguous. Germline loops: CDR1 MDHEN, CDR2 SYDVKM. V lost 3 bases, J lost 5 bases, and 8 bases lay in between. The CDR3 covers 12 residues. DNA for the CDR3: TGTGCCAGCAGTTTTCTCCCGAACGAGCAGTACTTC. Its protein is CASSFLPNEQYF.

This sequence joins TRBV2 and TRBJ2-3; 8 bases are shared with TRBD1. Germline CDR1 is SNHLY and CDR2 is FYNNEI. Trimming removed 3 bases from V and 2 bases from J; junction bases left unmatched: 4. The CDR3 has 15 residues. CDR3 coding DNA: TGTGCCAGCAGTGAGGGACAGGCCGTCACAGATACGCAGTATTTT. It encodes CASSEGQAVTDTQYF.

The rearrangement joins TRBV20-1 to TRBJ1-3, with unresolved D. In germline, CDR1 is DFQATT, CDR2 SNEGSKA (reference sequence). Deletions cut 5 bases from V and 4 bases from J, with 15 bases between. This CDR3 is built from 14 residues. CDR3 protein: CSASRAVRGNTIYF. Here the CDR3 DNA reads TGCAGTGCTTCGAGGGCAGTTCGCGGAAACACCATATATTTT.

CDR3 sequence (DNA): TGTGCCAGTTCCGACAGGGGGCGAAGCATTCAGTACTTC. Its protein is CASSDRGRSIQYF. The V and J genes are TRBV28 and TRBJ2-4, with 10 bases that match TRBD1. This CDR3 contains 13 residues. The J segment lost 9 bases and the V segment lost 9 bases, leaving 8 bases of the junction unmatched. The germline V gene encodes CDR1 MDHEN and CDR2 SYDVKM. The complete variable domain, with remaining parts taken from reference TRBV28 and TRBJ2-4, reads DVKVTQSSRYLVKRTGEKVFLECVQDMDHENMFWYRQDPGLGLRLIYFSYDVKMKEKGDIPEGYSVSREKKERFSLILESASTNQTSMYLCASSDRGRSIQYFGAGTRLSVL.

This clonotype was found many times. The genes are TRBV29-1 and TRBJ2-1; D unresolved. This CDR3 contains 13 residues. CDR1 is SQVTM, CDR2 ANQGSEA, per germline. V shed 4 bases and J shed 6 bases, with 13 bases lying between them. CDR3 nucleotides: TGCAGCGTTGTCGGTGGGTTCGTCAATGAGCAGTTCTTC. It is translated as CSVVGGFVNEQFF.

At least ten counts were recorded for this clonotype. The chain recombines TRBV7-9 with TRBJ2-1, with D perhaps given as TRBD1 or TRBD2 (6 bases each). Germline V gene lookup returns CDR1 SEHNR and CDR2 FQNEAQ (reference sequence). The CDR3 spans 15 residues. V dropped 1 base and J dropped 2 bases, with 9 bases sitting between them. CDR3 residues: CASSLVRGAYNEQFF. The CDR3 coding sequence is TGTGCCAGCAGCTTAGTTAGGGGGGCCTACAATGAGCAGTTCTTC.

This clonotype was seen at least ten times. V usage is TRBV5-1 and J usage is TRBJ2-7; D is perhaps TRBD1 (5 bases). The V end lost 5 bases, the J end lost 3 bases, and 18 bases lay between the germline ends. This CDR3 has 15 amino acids. The germline V gene encodes CDR1 SGHRS and CDR2 YFSETQ. CDR3 nucleotides: TGCGCCAGCAGGGCCAGGGTCGCCGCAGTCTACGAGCAGTACTTC. Translation gives CASRARVAAVYEQYF.

The sample holds many counts of this clonotype. At one end, the junction sequence differs from germline, possibly due to a read error. The rearrangement joins TRBV12-3 or TRBV12-4 to TRBJ1-2; D is ambiguous. The CDR3 extends over 10 amino acids. The CDR3 coding sequence is TGTGCCAGCAGTCTCGGGCCTCTGGGGTTC. As protein: CASSLGPLGF.

J is TRBJ1-2 and V is TRBV6-1; D is unclear. CDR3 size: 13 residues. V was clipped by 3 bases and J by 4 bases, with 9 bases between them. The germline V gene has CDR1 MNHNS and CDR2 SASEGT. This CDR3 reads CASSEGRPYGYTF. The CDR3 DNA sequence: TGTGCCAGCAGTGAGGGGAGACCCTATGGCTACACCTTC.

This clonotype showed up many times. The rearrangement joins TRBV10-1 to TRBJ2-3, with TRBD2 matching over 11 bases. V shed 0 bases, J shed 4 bases, and the junction held 3 bases outside the gene matches. The CDR3 has 16 residues. CDR1 WNHNN and CDR2 SYGVQD come from the germline V gene (reference sequence). CDR3 nucleotides: TGCGCCAGCAGTGAGTCGGGTAGCGGGAGGGCAGATACGCAGTATTTT. Translated, it gives CASSESGSGRADTQYF.

This clonotype has a handful of counts. The limits of the CDR3 on the DNA are not certain, so only TCRdb's listed CDR3 is given. This chain connects TRBV7-3 to TRBJ1-5. Germline V gene lookup returns CDR1 SGHTA and CDR2 FQGTGA. The CDR3 length equals 19 residues, ends included. This CDR3 reads CASSLEDRKTFSSISPSIF.

This clonotype was seen ten or more times. The V gene is TRBV18, the J gene TRBJ1-1; TRBD1 matches at 9 bases. V dropped 3 bases and J dropped 5; count of bases not matched to a gene: 4. In germline, CDR1 is KGHSH, CDR2 LQKENI. The CDR3 is 14 residues long. Here the CDR3 DNA reads TGTGCCAGCTCACCCGGGACAGGGTGGACTGAAGCTTTCTTT. It codes for CASSPGTGWTEAFF. The whole variable domain, remainder taken from reference TRBV18 and TRBJ1-1, is NAGVMQNPRHLVRRRGQEARLRCSPMKGHSHVYWYRQLPEEGLKFMVYLQKENIIDESGMPKERFSAEFPKEGPSILRIQQVVRGDSAAYFCASSPGTGWTEAFFGQGTRLTVV.

The chain couples TRBV5-5 to TRBJ1-5, with D uncertain. Germline V gene sequence: CDR1 SGHKS, CDR2 YYEKEE (reference sequence). The CDR3 is 16 amino acids. V lost 4 bases and J 0 bases, leaving 14 bases between the germline ends. The CDR3 sequence is CASSQETGISNQPQHF. The CDR3 DNA sequence: TGTGCCAGCAGCCAGGAGACGGGTATTAGCAATCAGCCCCAGCATTTT. Together with reference TRBV5-5 and TRBJ1-5, the CDR3 gives the full variable domain: DAGVTQSPTHLIKTRGQQVTLRCSPISGHKSVSWYQQVLGQGPQFIFQYYEKEERGRGNFPDRFSARQFPNYSSELNVNALLLGDSALYLCASSQETGISNQPQHFGDGTRLSIL.

This sequence joins TRBV30 and TRBJ2-3; 8 nucleotides line up with TRBD1. Germline CDR1 is GTSNPN and CDR2 is SVGIG (reference sequence). The CDR3 is 15 residues long. J lost 4 bases, V lost 0 bases, and 6 bases had no gene match. The CDR3 loop is CAWSVRTGRADTQYF. CDR3 nucleotides: TGTGCCTGGAGTGTCCGGACAGGGCGGGCAGATACGCAGTATTTT.

In its sample, this clonotype was seen a few times. V gene TRBV6-5 combines with J gene TRBJ1-2; no clear D. Trimming stripped 6 bases from V and 5 bases from J, with 22 bases between. Germline lookup yields CDR1 MNHEY and CDR2 SVGAGI. This CDR3 is 16 amino acids long. CDR3: CASSSGGWFQTYGYTF. DNA of the CDR3: TGTGCCAGCAGCTCGGGAGGCTGGTTCCAGACTTATGGCTACACCTTC.